Each of the 13 T cell receptor beta chains below was sequenced from the same sample in a study of PD-1 blockade in classical Hodgkin lymphoma. Every patient relapsed after autologous stem cell transplantation, and brentuximab vedotin exposure varied. Sequenced by immunoSEQ multiplex PCR; TCRdb stores in-frame clones only, minus some. Altogether around 36,000 clones are present, 87% being singletons, with the ten largest covering approximately 8.7%. Specimen: peripheral blood mononuclear cells (PBMCs), collected at baseline. The receptors here all came from a human donor with classical Hodgkin lymphoma.

This chain links TRBV5-4 with TRBJ2-7; TRBD2 agrees at 12 bases. V dropped 0 bases and J dropped 3; count of bases not matched to a gene: 7. CDR1 and CDR2 (germline): SGHNT, YYREEE (reference sequence). The CDR3 has 17 amino acids. In nucleotides, the CDR3 is TGTGCCAGCAGCTTGGGGGGACTAGCGGGTGTACTCTACGAGCAGTACTTC. Its translation: CASSLGGLAGVLYEQYF.

This chain links TRBV4-2 with TRBJ2-5; D is unresolved. The CDR3 sequence is 14 residues long. Germline V lookup: CDR1 LGHNA, CDR2 YNFKEQ. V was cut by 0 bases and J by 5 bases, with 10 bases left in between. For the CDR3, the DNA is TGTGCCAGCAGCCAAGATATGAGTCTCGAGACCCAGTACTTC. It codes for CASSQDMSLETQYF.

The chain uses TRBV9 and TRBJ2-1, with 8 nucleotides matching TRBD2. The V segment lost 0 bases and the J segment 7 bases; nucleotides outside the gene matches: 6. Looked up from germline, CDR1 is SGDLS and CDR2 is YYNGEE. CDR3 length: 15 residues. CDR3 nucleotides: TGTGCCAGCAGCGTAGCCCTAGCGGGTCATAATGAGCAGTTCTTC. Translated: CASSVALAGHNEQFF. The full variable domain, rest sourced from reference TRBV9 and TRBJ2-1, is DSGVTQTPKHLITATGQRVTLRCSPRSGDLSVYWYQQSLDQGLQFLIQYYNGEERAKGNILERFSAQQFPDLHSELNLSSLELGDSALYFCASSVALAGHNEQFFGPGTRLTVL.

The sample holds a few counts of this clone. V and J are TRBV10-3 and TRBJ1-2, with D possibly TRBD1 on 5 matching bases. Trimming stripped 10 bases from V and 6 bases from J, with 15 bases between. The CDR3 consists of 12 residues. The germline CDR1 and CDR2 sequences are ENHRY and SYGVKD. The CDR3 loop reads CATEGTVHGYTF. The CDR3 DNA is TGTGCCACCGAAGGGACGGTCCATGGCTACACCTTC.

V gene TRBV5-1 combines with J gene TRBJ1-1, with D possibly TRBD1 on 5 matching bases. This CDR3 comprises 14 residues. V was clipped by 2 bases and J by 3 bases, with 11 bases between them. Germline CDR1 SGHRS, CDR2 YFSETQ. This CDR3 is CASSFGGMDTEAFF. CDR3 DNA sequence: TGCGCCAGCAGCTTTGGGGGTATGGACACTGAAGCTTTCTTT.

DNA of the CDR3: TGTGCCAGTAGCCGGGGGGCCGCCGGGGGCTACGAGCAGTACTTC. Protein sequence: CASSRGAAGGYEQYF. The rearrangement joins TRBV19 to TRBJ2-7; a weak D match, TRBD2 (7 bases). Between the trimmed V and J ends, which lost 6 bases and 3 bases, there was a span of 18 bases. The CDR3 sequence is 15 residues long. Germline V gene lookup returns CDR1 LNHDA and CDR2 SQIVND (reference sequence).

The V gene is TRBV13, the J gene TRBJ2-7; D not resolved. Deletions cut 3 bases from V and 1 base from J, with 10 bases between. The CDR3 is made up of 14 amino acids. Per germline, CDR1 PRHDT and CDR2 FYEKMQ (reference sequence). CDR3 residues: CASSLGRYSYEQYF. For the CDR3, the DNA is TGTGCCAGCAGCTTGGGTCGATATTCCTACGAGCAGTACTTC.

CDR3 in DNA: TGTGCCAGCAGCTTAGCGCGGGTGGGACTAGCAGACTCCTACGAGCAGTACTTC. It is translated as CASSLARVGLADSYEQYF. This chain uses TRBV7-9 with TRBJ2-7; TRBD2 matches at 9 bases. This CDR3 spans 18 amino acids. After removal of 0 bases from V and 0 bases from J, the junction contained 9 bases not matched to a gene. Germline-derived CDR1 and CDR2 are SEHNR and FQNEAQ (reference sequence). The full variable domain, with the rest looked up from reference TRBV7-9 and TRBJ2-7, is DTGVSQNPRHKITKRGQNVTFRCDPISEHNRLYWYRQTLGQGPEFLTYFQNEAQLEKSRLLSDRFSAERPKGSFSTLEIQRTEQGDSAMYLCASSLARVGLADSYEQYFGPGTRLTVT.

For this clone: This specimen includes other DNA sequences encoding the same CDR3. The genes are TRBV29-1 and TRBJ2-3; possible D gene TRBD1, 5 bases. Per the germline V gene, CDR1 is SQVTM and CDR2 is ANQGSEA. V was shortened by 4 bases and J by 3 bases, with 11 bases between the two germline ends. The CDR3 consists of 13 residues. This CDR3 is CSVGRGWTDTQYF. In DNA, the CDR3 is TGCAGCGTTGGTAGGGGATGGACAGATACGCAGTATTTT.

The chain is built from TRBV21-1 and TRBJ2-7; TRBD1 is the table's D call, not checked against the DNA. TRBV21-1 is assigned pseudogene status. There are 14 residues in the CDR3. CDR3 in amino acids: CASSKYRDGNEQYF. CDR3 nucleotides: TGTGCCAGCAGCAAATACAGGGATGGCAACGAGCAGTACTTC.

The V gene is TRBV9, the J gene TRBJ1-2, with a weak D call TRBD1 (6 bases). Trimming removed 3 bases at V and 7 bases at J, with 25 bases between. The CDR3 is made up of 17 amino acids. CDR1 and CDR2 from the germline V gene are SGDLS and YYNGEE. In nucleotides, the CDR3 is TGTGCCAGCAGCGCTCAGGGTGGGGGGGCAGTTCTTGGTGGCTACACCTTC. It is translated as CASSAQGGGAVLGGYTF. Combining the CDR3 with reference TRBV9 and TRBJ1-2 gives the whole variable domain DSGVTQTPKHLITATGQRVTLRCSPRSGDLSVYWYQQSLDQGLQFLIQYYNGEERAKGNILERFSAQQFPDLHSELNLSSLELGDSALYFCASSAQGGGAVLGGYTFGSGTRLTVV.

The chain links TRBV2 to TRBJ2-2; D not resolved. CDR1 and CDR2 from the germline V gene are SNHLY and FYNNEI. This CDR3 has 13 amino acids. The germline V and J ends were trimmed by 6 bases and 4 bases, with 9 bases remaining between them. Written as DNA, the CDR3 is TGTGCCAGCAGGGTACAGCTCACCGGGGAGCTGTTTTTT. It is translated as CASRVQLTGELFF.

J is TRBJ2-2 and V is TRBV11-2; D is uncertain. V was trimmed by 1 base and J by 3 bases, leaving 6 bases between them. Germline V lookup: CDR1 SGHAT, CDR2 FQNNGV. The CDR3 spans 14 residues. DNA of the CDR3: TGTGCCAGCAGCTTAGTTAGGGACACCGGGGAGCTGTTTTTT. This encodes CASSLVRDTGELFF.